This entry describes one T cell receptor (beta chain). The repertoire was sequenced with immunoSEQ multiplex PCR; TCRdb's copy has only in-frame clones and lacks some. The top ten hold approximately 4% of the sample, which has a few hundred thousand clones, roughly 90% seen once. This sample stems from a study of blood T cell repertoires in COVID-19. V lost 0 bases to trimming and J lost 4 bases, with 9 bases between them. This CDR3 has 14 residues. Per germline, CDR1 SGHKS and CDR2 YYEKEE (reference sequence). The sample taken for sequencing was peripheral blood. This chain uses TRBV5-5 with TRBJ2-3; D uncertain. The clonotype originates from a man aged 55 to 70 who had recovered from COVID-19. The CDR3 DNA is TGTGCCAGCAGCTTGGCCAGGTCCCCAGATACGCAGTATTTT. It translates to CASSLARSPDTQYF.